Each of the 26 T cell receptor beta chains below was sequenced from the same sample in a study of T cells after yellow fever vaccination. In TCRdb, the 5' RACE reads were re-called with MiXCR into one record per CDR3 protein. Of hundreds of thousands of distinct CDR3 sequences detected, 20% to 25% appear once; the ten largest clones hold roughly a sixth. Here the sequenced sample was PBMCs, taken 21 days after the first yellow fever vaccination. Receptors originate from a man in his late teens or twenties who received the YFV17D yellow fever vaccine.

This clonotype has ten or more counts. The chain employs TRBV7-2 and TRBJ2-7; 15 nucleotides agree with TRBD2. This CDR3 spans 20 amino acids. The trim removed 5 bases at V and 0 bases at J, leaving 14 bases unmatched. Germline V lookup: CDR1 SGHTA, CDR2 FQGNSA. The CDR3: CASSGLAGGRPSTASYEQYF. CDR3 DNA sequence: TGTGCCAGCAGCGGACTAGCGGGGGGGCGACCCTCTACCGCCTCCTACGAGCAGTACTTC.

This clonotype was detected only a few times. The V and J genes are TRBV12-3 or TRBV12-4 and TRBJ1-1; D might be TRBD1 (5 bases). Between the trimmed V and J ends, which lost 2 bases and 7 bases, there was a span of 11 bases. This CDR3 contains 13 residues. The CDR3 spells CASSLWGESEAFF. In DNA form, the CDR3 reads TGTGCCAGCAGTTTATGGGGGGAGAGTGAAGCTTTCTTT.

Only a few counts were recorded for this clonotype. CDR3 nucleotides: TGTGCGACCCGGCGGGGGGCCCAAGAGACCCAGTACTTC. Residues: CATRRGAQETQYF. The rearrangement links TRBV12-3 or TRBV12-4 to TRBJ2-5; 8 positions agree with TRBD2. This CDR3 comprises 13 residues.

This clonotype has at least ten counts. The genes are TRBV30 and TRBJ1-6, with D hard to call. Trimming cost V 4 bases and J 0 bases, with 4 bases left between them. There are 13 residues in the CDR3. Germline-derived CDR1 and CDR2 are GTSNPN and SVGIG (reference sequence). The CDR3 protein is CAWTNSYNSPLHF. DNA of the CDR3: TGTGCCTGGACAAACTCCTATAATTCACCCCTCCACTTT.

This clonotype was seen more than once but under ten times. The rearrangement joins TRBV4-3 to TRBJ2-1; a weak D match, TRBD2 (5 bases). The germline CDR1 and CDR2 sequences are LGHNA and YSLEER. There are 16 residues in the CDR3. V lost 0 bases to trimming and J lost 9 bases, with 18 bases between them. As DNA, the CDR3 is TGCGCCAGCAGCCAAGAAAGAGGGAAACTAGTGGGTGAGCAGTTCTTC. Its translation is CASSQERGKLVGEQFF.

In its sample, this clonotype was seen a few times. This CDR3 reads CASSLVGRAPTYEQYV. CDR3 in DNA: TGTGCCAGCAGCTTAGTCGGCAGGGCCCCTACCTACGAGCAGTACGTC. The rearrangement joins TRBV7-9 to TRBJ2-7; possibly TRBD1 for D (5 bases). Germline CDR1 is SEHNR and CDR2 is FQNEAQ (reference sequence). The CDR3 length is 16 residues. Trimming left V 1 base short and J 2 bases short, with 15 bases between.

The chain has TRBV12-3 or TRBV12-4 and TRBJ2-1, with TRBD2 matching over 12 bases. Trimming removed 3 bases from V and 0 bases from J; junction bases left unmatched: 6. The CDR3 is 18 residues long. The CDR3 region has the DNA TGTGCCAGCAGTTTTAGCCTAGCGGGGGGGAGCTCCTACAATGAGCAGTTCTTC. Translated, it gives CASSFSLAGGSSYNEQFF.

The chain joins TRBV4-1 to TRBJ2-5, with TRBD2 identical over 13 bases. J gave up 3 bases and V 1 base, and 5 bases lay outside the gene matches. CDR3 size: 17 residues. The germline gives CDR1 MGHRA, CDR2 YSYEKL. The CDR3 region is CASSQGLAGGGKETQYF. The DNA for the CDR3 is TGCGCCAGCAGCCAAGGACTAGCGGGGGGCGGAAAAGAGACCCAGTACTTC.

This clonotype was seen a handful of times. The V gene is TRBV12-3 or TRBV12-4, the J gene TRBJ2-3; D is undetermined. V shed 5 bases and J shed 2 bases, with 11 bases lying between them. The CDR3 is 14 residues long. CDR3: CASSKQPTTDTQYF. The DNA of the CDR3 is TGTGCCAGCAGTAAACAGCCTACCACAGATACGCAGTATTTT.

This clonotype has only a few counts. The V gene is TRBV4-3, the J gene TRBJ1-4; D is unclear. This CDR3 is 13 amino acids long. Trimming removed 4 bases at V and 7 bases at J, with 10 bases between. Looked up from germline, CDR1 is LGHNA and CDR2 is YSLEER. CDR3 sequence (DNA): TGCGCCAGCAGCCGACTATTTTTTGAAAAACTGTTTTTT. Translating gives CASSRLFFEKLFF.

The chain combines TRBV27 with TRBJ1-1; D is undetermined. Germline lookup yields CDR1 MNHEY and CDR2 SMNVEV (reference sequence). The length of the CDR3 is 14 residues. V was trimmed by 8 bases and J by 0 bases, leaving 13 bases between them. Written as DNA, the CDR3 is TGTGCCAGCTCTAACGGAAACTTGAACACTGAAGCTTTCTTT. This encodes CASSNGNLNTEAFF.

J is TRBJ2-1 and V is TRBV2; D not resolved. Trimming left V 0 bases short and J 7 bases short, with 7 bases between. In germline, CDR1 is SNHLY, CDR2 FYNNEI. This CDR3 contains 13 residues. The CDR3 protein is CASSEALGNEQFF. The CDR3 region has the DNA TGTGCCAGCAGTGAAGCGCTTGGAAATGAGCAGTTCTTC.

This chain connects TRBV7-8 to TRBJ2-4; 7 bases line up with TRBD1. V lost 5 bases to trimming and J lost 1 base; unmatched junction nucleotides: 14. There are 18 residues in the CDR3. From germline, CDR1 is SGHVS and CDR2 FQNEAQ. The CDR3 protein is CASSLGTVQSGAKNIQYF. CDR3 in DNA: TGTGCCAGCAGCCTCGGGACAGTGCAGTCCGGCGCCAAAAACATTCAGTACTTC.

This clonotype turned up a few times. The chain combines TRBV7-2 with TRBJ1-5; D remains ambiguous. From germline, CDR1 is SGHTA and CDR2 FQGNSA. Between the trimmed V and J ends, which lost 2 bases and 10 bases, there was a span of 15 bases. The CDR3 covers 14 residues. This CDR3 is CASSLSGPDLPQHF. The DNA of the CDR3 is TGTGCCAGCAGCTTATCGGGCCCGGACCTTCCCCAGCATTTT.

This clonotype has just a few counts. This chain links TRBV20-1 with TRBJ2-7; 9 bases line up with TRBD2. The CDR3 covers 16 residues. The V segment lost 0 bases and the J segment 4 bases; nucleotides outside the gene matches: 10. In germline, CDR1 is DFQATT, CDR2 SNEGSKA (reference sequence). The CDR3: CSAREMGGGAPYEQYF. The DNA for the CDR3 is TGCAGTGCTAGAGAGATGGGCGGGGGGGCCCCATACGAGCAGTACTTC.

V is TRBV6-2 or TRBV6-3 and J is TRBJ2-2, with a tentative D call TRBD1 (6 bases). The CDR3 spans 13 residues. The V gene's germline CDR1 is MNHEY and CDR2 SVGEGT. The germline V and J ends were trimmed by 6 bases and 6 bases, with 11 bases remaining between them. CDR3: CASRLTGSGELFF. The CDR3 DNA sequence: TGTGCCAGCAGATTAACAGGGTCCGGGGAGCTGTTTTTT.

V and J are TRBV20-1 and TRBJ2-1; the match to TRBD2 covers 10 bases. Losses at the gene ends were 4 bases for V and 6 bases for J; bases not matched to a gene: 6. This CDR3 region has 14 residues. Germline CDR1 reads DFQATT; CDR2 reads SNEGSKA (reference sequence). The CDR3: CSAITSGAANEQFF. The DNA of the CDR3 is TGCAGTGCTATAACTAGCGGGGCCGCCAATGAGCAGTTCTTC.

This clonotype was seen repeatedly, ten times or more. V usage is TRBV18 and J usage is TRBJ1-1; D not resolved. The CDR3 has 13 residues. The germline V gene has CDR1 KGHSH and CDR2 LQKENI. Between the trimmed V and J ends, which lost 2 bases and 5 bases, there was a span of 9 bases. The CDR3 DNA is TGTGCCAGCTCACCATCTGAGAGGACTGAAGCTTTCTTT. This encodes CASSPSERTEAFF.

This clonotype was picked up a small number of times. This chain joins TRBV5-1 and TRBJ2-1; 9 bases map to TRBD1. This CDR3 has 14 residues. Germline CDR1 and CDR2: SGHRS and YFSETQ. The V segment lost 7 bases and the J segment 7 bases; nucleotides outside the gene matches: 9. This CDR3 is CASREQGALNEQFF. CDR3 in DNA: TGCGCCAGCCGGGAACAGGGGGCGCTTAATGAGCAGTTCTTC. The entire variable domain, with the rest obtained from reference TRBV5-1 and TRBJ2-1, is as follows: KAGVTQTPRYLIKTRGQQVTLSCSPISGHRSVSWYQQTPGQGLQFLFEYFSETQRNKGNFPGRFSGRQFSNSRSEMNVSTLELGDSALYLCASREQGALNEQFFGPGTRLTVL.

This clonotype has only a few counts. The genes are TRBV7-2 and TRBJ1-1; no reliable D call. The CDR3 spans 11 residues. V was shortened by 3 bases and J by 7 bases, with 6 bases between the two germline ends. Germline V gives CDR1 SGHTA, CDR2 FQGNSA. The DNA of the CDR3 is TGTGCCAGCAGCTTCTTTGGTGAAGCTTTCTTT. This encodes CASSFFGEAFF.

The V call is TRBV28, the J call TRBJ2-1; either TRBD1 or TRBD2 may fit D (5 bases each). With 4 bases removed from V and 7 bases from J, the gap between germline ends came to 11 bases. Germline CDR1 reads MDHEN; CDR2 reads SYDVKM. The CDR3 spans 13 residues. CDR3 amino acids: CASSWGYGNEQFF. CDR3 nucleotide sequence: TGTGCCAGCAGTTGGGGGTATGGGAATGAGCAGTTCTTC. Based on the CDR3 plus reference TRBV28 and TRBJ2-1, the full variable domain is DVKVTQSSRYLVKRTGEKVFLECVQDMDHENMFWYRQDPGLGLRLIYFSYDVKMKEKGDIPEGYSVSREKKERFSLILESASTNQTSMYLCASSWGYGNEQFFGPGTRLTVL.

This clonotype was counted between two and nine times. The chain joins TRBV5-1 to TRBJ1-2; D remains ambiguous. The CDR3 spans 14 residues. The V gene lost 0 bases and the J gene lost 6 bases, with 12 bases spanning the gap. Germline CDR1 and CDR2: SGHRS and YFSETQ. In nucleotides, the CDR3 is TGCGCCAGCAGCTTGGTTGGTTCCGGGGATGGCTACACCTTC. Protein product: CASSLVGSGDGYTF.

This clonotype was recorded only once. The chain carries TRBV10-3 and TRBJ1-2; D is unresolved. The V gene's germline CDR1 is ENHRY and CDR2 SYGVKD. The V and J ends lost 4 bases and 2 bases respectively, with 17 bases between them. The CDR3 totals 16 residues. CDR3 bases: TGTGCCATCAGTGTAGGGAGAGGGCAGGTAAACTATGGCTACACCTTC. Translation: CAISVGRGQVNYGYTF.

The chain uses TRBV27 and TRBJ1-2, with 8 bases fitting TRBD1. The CDR3 is made up of 15 amino acids. J gave up 4 bases and V 4 bases, and 8 bases lay outside the gene matches. Germline CDR1 reads MNHEY; CDR2 reads SMNVEV (reference sequence). Here the CDR3 DNA reads TGTGCCAGCAGTTATACAGGGGGATCAGGCTATGGCTACACCTTC. Protein sequence: CASSYTGGSGYGYTF.

The rearrangement links TRBV11-2 to TRBJ2-5, with D tentatively TRBD1 (6 bases). Germline loops: CDR1 SGHAT, CDR2 FQNNGV. V was trimmed by 5 bases and J by 5 bases, leaving 24 bases between them. The CDR3 spans 17 residues. CDR3 nucleotides: TGTGCCAGCAGCCACTCCAGGGGTACCTCAATTAGGGAGACCCAGTACTTC. The encoded protein is CASSHSRGTSIRETQYF.

This clonotype was counted between two and nine times. The rearrangement joins TRBV7-2 to TRBJ2-1; D unclear. Germline CDR1 reads SGHTA; CDR2 reads FQGNSA. The CDR3 totals 15 residues. The V end lost 1 base, the J end lost 4 bases, and 11 bases lay between the germline ends. The chain's CDR3 is CASSLEVGRYNEQFF. In nucleotides, the CDR3 is TGTGCCAGCAGCTTAGAAGTGGGTCGGTACAATGAGCAGTTCTTC.